The source of this T cell receptor (beta chain) is a study of shared T cell receptors in the human thymus. CDR1 is LGHNT, CDR2 FRNRAP, per germline. The CDR3 has 15 amino acids. Trimming took 6 bases from V and 4 from J, leaving 18 bases between them. Using immunoSEQ multiplex PCR, the repertoire was profiled, and TCRdb retains in-frame clones only, with some absent. The sample shows about 730,000 clones, roughly 85% of them seen only once. This same sample was also part of a study on human thymus T cells. That report adds: Resected material from corrective heart surgery provided the thymus tissue analysed. Gene usage (both V and J) appeared biased in thymic and blood repertoires.

The gene calls are TRBV12-5 and TRBJ1-2, with D maybe TRBD1 (6 bases). Material: thymocytes. The source is a girl less than two years old with a congenital heart defect. CDR3 in DNA: TGTGCTAGTGGGCGGCAACAGGGACCGACCTATGGCTACACCTTC. Encoded protein: CASGRQQGPTYGYTF.